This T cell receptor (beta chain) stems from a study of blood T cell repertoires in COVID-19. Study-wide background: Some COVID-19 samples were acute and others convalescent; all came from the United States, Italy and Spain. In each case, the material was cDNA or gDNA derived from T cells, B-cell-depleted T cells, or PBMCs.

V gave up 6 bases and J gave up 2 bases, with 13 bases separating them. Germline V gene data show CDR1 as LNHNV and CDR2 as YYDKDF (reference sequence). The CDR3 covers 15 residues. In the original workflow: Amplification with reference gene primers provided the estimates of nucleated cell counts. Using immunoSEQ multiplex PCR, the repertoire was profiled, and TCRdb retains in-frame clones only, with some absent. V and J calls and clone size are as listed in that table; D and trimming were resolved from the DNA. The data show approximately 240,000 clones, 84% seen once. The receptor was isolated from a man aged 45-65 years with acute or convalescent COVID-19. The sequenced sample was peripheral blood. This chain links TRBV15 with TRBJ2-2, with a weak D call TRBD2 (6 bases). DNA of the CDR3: TGTGCCACCAGGGCGGGGACGCCTAACACCGGGGAGCTGTTTTTT. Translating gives CATRAGTPNTGELFF.